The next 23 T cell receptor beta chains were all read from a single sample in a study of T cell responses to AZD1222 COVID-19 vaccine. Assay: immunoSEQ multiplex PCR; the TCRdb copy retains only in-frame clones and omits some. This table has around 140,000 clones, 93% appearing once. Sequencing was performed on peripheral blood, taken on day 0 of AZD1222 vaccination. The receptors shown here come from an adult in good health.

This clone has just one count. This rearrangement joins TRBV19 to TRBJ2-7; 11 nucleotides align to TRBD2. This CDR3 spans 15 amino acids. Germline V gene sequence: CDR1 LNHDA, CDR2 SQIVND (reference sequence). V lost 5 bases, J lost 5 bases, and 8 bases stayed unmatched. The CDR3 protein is CASSELAGVRDEQYF. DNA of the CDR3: TGTGCCAGTAGTGAACTAGCGGGGGTTCGGGACGAGCAGTACTTC.

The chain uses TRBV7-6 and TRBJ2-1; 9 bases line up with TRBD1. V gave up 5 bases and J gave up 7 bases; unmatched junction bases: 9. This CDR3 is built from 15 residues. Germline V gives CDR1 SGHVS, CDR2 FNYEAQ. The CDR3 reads CASSLGGQGWNEQFF. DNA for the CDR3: TGTGCCAGCAGCCTAGGGGGACAGGGTTGGAATGAGCAGTTCTTC. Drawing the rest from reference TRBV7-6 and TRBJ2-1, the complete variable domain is GAGVSQSPRYKVTKRGQDVALRCDPISGHVSLYWYRQALGQGPEFLTYFNYEAQQDKSGLPNDRFSAERPEGSISTLTIQRTEQRDSAMYRCASSLGGQGWNEQFFGPGTRLTVL.

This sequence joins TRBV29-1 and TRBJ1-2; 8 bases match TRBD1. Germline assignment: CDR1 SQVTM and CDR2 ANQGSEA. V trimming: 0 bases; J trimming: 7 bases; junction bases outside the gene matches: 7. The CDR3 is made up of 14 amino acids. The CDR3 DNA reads TGCAGCGTTGAAGAGGCCAGGGGGCGCGGTGGCTACACCTTC. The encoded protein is CSVEEARGRGGYTF.

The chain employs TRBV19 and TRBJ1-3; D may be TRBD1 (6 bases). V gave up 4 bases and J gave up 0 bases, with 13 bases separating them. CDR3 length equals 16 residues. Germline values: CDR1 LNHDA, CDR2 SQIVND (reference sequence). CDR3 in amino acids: CASSSGGGSSGNTIYF. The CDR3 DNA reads TGTGCCAGTAGTAGTGGAGGGGGGAGCTCTGGAAACACCATATATTTT.

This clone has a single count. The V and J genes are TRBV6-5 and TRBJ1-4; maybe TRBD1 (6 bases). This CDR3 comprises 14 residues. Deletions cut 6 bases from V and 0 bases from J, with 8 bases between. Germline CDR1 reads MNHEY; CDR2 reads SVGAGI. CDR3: CASRDSTTNEKLFF. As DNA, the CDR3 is TGTGCCAGCAGGGACAGCACAACTAATGAAAAACTGTTTTTT.

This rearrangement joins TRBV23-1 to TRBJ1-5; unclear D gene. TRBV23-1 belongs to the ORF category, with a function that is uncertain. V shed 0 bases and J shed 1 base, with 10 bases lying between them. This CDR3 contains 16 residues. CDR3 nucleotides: TGCGCCAGCAGTCAATCTACGGGGTCCAGCAATCAGCCCCAGCATTTT. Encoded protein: CASSQSTGSSNQPQHF.

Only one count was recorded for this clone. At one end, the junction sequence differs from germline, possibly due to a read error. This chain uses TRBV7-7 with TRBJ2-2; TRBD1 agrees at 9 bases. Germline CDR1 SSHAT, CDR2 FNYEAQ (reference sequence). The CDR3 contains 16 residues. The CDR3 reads CASSPTGGLDTGELFF. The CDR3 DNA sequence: TGTGCTAGCAGCCCCACAGGGGGCCTGGACACCGGGGAGCTGTTTTTT.

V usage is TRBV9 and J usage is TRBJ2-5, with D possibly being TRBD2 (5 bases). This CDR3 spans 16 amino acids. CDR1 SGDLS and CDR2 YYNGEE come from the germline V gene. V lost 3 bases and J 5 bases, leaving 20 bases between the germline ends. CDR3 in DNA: TGTGCCAGCAGCGGGTCAGAACTAGAAGGTTCTGAGACCCAGTACTTC. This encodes CASSGSELEGSETQYF. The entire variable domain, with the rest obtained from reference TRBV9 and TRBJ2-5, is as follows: DSGVTQTPKHLITATGQRVTLRCSPRSGDLSVYWYQQSLDQGLQFLIQYYNGEERAKGNILERFSAQQFPDLHSELNLSSLELGDSALYFCASSGSELEGSETQYFGPGTRLLVL.

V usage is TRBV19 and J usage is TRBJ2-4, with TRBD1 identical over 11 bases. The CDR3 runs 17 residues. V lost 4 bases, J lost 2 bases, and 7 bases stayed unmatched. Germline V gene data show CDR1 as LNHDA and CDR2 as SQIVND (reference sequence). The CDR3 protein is CASSTEGQGATKNIQYF. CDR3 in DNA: TGTGCCAGTAGTACCGAAGGACAGGGGGCAACCAAAAACATTCAGTACTTC.

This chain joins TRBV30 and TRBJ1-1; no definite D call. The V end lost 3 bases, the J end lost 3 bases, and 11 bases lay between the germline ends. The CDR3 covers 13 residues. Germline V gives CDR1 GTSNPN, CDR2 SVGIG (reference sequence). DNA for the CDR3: TGTGCCTGGAGCCGGGGAGAATACACTGAAGCTTTCTTT. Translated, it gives CAWSRGEYTEAFF.

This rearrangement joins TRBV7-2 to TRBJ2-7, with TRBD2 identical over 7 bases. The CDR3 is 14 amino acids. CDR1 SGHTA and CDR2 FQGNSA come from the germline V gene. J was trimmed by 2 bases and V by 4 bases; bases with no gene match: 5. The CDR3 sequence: CASSWASGTYEQYF. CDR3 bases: TGTGCCAGCAGCTGGGCTAGCGGTACCTACGAGCAGTACTTC.

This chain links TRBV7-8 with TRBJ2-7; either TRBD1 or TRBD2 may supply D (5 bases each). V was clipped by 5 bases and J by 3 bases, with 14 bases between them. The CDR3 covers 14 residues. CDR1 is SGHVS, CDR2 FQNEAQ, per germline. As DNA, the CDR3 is TGTGCCAGCAGCATCGGGACGGCTGACTACGAGCAGTACTTC. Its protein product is CASSIGTADYEQYF.

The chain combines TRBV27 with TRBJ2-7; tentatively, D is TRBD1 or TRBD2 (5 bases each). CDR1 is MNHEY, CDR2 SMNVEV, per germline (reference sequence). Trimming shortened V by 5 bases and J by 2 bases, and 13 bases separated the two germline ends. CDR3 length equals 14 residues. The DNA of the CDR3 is TGTGCCAGCAGTCTCCGGGACCACGCCTACGAGCAGTACTTC. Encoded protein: CASSLRDHAYEQYF.

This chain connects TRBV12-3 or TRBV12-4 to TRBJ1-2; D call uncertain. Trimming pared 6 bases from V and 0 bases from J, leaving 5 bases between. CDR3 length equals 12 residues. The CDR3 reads CASRTSNYGYTF. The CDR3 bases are TGTGCCAGCAGGACTTCTAACTATGGCTACACCTTC.

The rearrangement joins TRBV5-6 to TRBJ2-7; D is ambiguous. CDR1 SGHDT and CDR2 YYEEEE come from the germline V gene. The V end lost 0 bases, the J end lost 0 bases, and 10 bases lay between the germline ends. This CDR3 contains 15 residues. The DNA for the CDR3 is TGTGCCAGCAGCTTGGGTACTTTTCTCTCCTACGAGCAGTACTTC. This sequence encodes CASSLGTFLSYEQYF.

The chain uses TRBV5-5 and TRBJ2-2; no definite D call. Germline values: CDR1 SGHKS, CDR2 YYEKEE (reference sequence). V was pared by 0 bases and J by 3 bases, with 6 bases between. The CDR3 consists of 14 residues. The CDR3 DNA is TGTGCCAGCAGCTTGGTGTACTACACCGGGGAGCTGTTTTTT. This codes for CASSLVYYTGELFF.

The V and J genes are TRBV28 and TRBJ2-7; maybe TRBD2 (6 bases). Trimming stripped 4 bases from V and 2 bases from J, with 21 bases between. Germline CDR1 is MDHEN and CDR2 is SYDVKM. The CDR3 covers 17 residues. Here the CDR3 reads CASSSGGAGRIPYEQYF. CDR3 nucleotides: TGTGCCAGCAGTTCCGGCGGGGCAGGGAGGATTCCCTACGAGCAGTACTTC.

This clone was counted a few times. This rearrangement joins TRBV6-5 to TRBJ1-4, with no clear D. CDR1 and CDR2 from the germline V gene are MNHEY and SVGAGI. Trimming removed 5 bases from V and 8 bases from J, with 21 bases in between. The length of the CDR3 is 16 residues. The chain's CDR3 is CASSHYLPPTTEKLFF. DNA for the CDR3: TGTGCCAGCAGTCACTACCTCCCTCCGACGACCGAAAAACTGTTTTTT.

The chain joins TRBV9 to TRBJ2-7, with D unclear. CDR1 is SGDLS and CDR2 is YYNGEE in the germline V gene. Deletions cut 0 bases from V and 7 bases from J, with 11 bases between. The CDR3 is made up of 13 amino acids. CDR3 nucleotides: TGTGCCAGCAGCGTAGACATTGGCGGAGAGCAGTACTTC. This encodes CASSVDIGGEQYF.

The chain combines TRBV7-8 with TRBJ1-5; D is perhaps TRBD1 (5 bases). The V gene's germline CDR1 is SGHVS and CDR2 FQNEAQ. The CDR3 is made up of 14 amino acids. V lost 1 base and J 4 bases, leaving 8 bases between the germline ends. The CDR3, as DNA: TGTGCCAGCAGCTTAGGAGGGGATAATCAGCCCCAGCATTTT. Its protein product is CASSLGGDNQPQHF. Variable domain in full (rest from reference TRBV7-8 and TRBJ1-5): GAGVSQSPRYKVAKRGQDVALRCDPISGHVSLFWYQQALGQGPEFLTYFQNEAQLDKSGLPSDRFFAERPEGSVSTLKIQRTQQEDSAVYLCASSLGGDNQPQHFGDGTRLSIL.

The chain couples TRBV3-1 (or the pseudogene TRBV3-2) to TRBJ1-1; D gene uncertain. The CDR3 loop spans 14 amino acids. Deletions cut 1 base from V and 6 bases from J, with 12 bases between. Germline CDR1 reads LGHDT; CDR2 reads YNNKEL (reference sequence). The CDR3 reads CASSQVSGMAEAFF. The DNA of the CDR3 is TGTGCCAGCAGCCAAGTGAGTGGGATGGCTGAAGCTTTCTTT.

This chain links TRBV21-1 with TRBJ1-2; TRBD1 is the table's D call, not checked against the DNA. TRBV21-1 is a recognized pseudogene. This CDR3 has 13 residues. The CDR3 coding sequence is TGTGCCAGCAGCGTAAGGGACAGATATGGCTACACCTTC. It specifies CASSVRDRYGYTF.

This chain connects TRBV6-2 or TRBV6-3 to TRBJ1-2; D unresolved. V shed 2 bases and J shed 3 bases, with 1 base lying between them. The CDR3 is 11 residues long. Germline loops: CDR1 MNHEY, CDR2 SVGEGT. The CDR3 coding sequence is TGTGCCAGCAGTTACGACTATGGCTACACCTTC. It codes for CASSYDYGYTF.